These 27 T cell receptor beta chains share one sample of origin, sequenced in a study of metastatic and nonmetastatic thyroid tumors. With MiXCR, TCRdb called clones anew from the PCR reads. The sample lists about 12,000 clones; approximately 30% were seen once. None of the patients had undergone any treatment ahead of thyroid surgery. Sequenced sample: tumor tissue. These receptors all stem from a female donor with papillary thyroid cancer or a benign thyroid nodule (not recorded which). Some clones in this sample may be carry-over from other donors' samples.

Ten or more counts support this clone. CDR3 sequence: CASSLGGSTEAFF. CDR3 nucleotide sequence: TGTGCCAGCAGCTTAGGGGGTTCCACTGAAGCTTTCTTT. J is TRBJ1-1 and V is TRBV5-6; the D gene is possibly TRBD1 (6 bases). Germline V gene data show CDR1 as SGHDT and CDR2 as YYEEEE. V was clipped by 2 bases and J by 4 bases, with 9 bases between them. The CDR3 runs 13 residues.

As to this clone: The junction does not match germline at one end; this may be a read error. This sequence joins TRBV10-3 and TRBJ2-6, with D hard to call. The CDR3 length is 17 residues. In germline, CDR1 is ENHRY, CDR2 SYGVKD. CDR3 sequence reads: CAVSESVRISGANVLTF. The CDR3 DNA reads TGTGCCGTCAGTGAGTCGGTACGTATCTCTGGGGCCAACGTCCTGACTTTC.

This clone was seen repeatedly, ten times or more. A single base separates this from a much larger clone, so it may be a read error. The V gene is TRBV6-2 or TRBV6-3, the J gene TRBJ2-7, with D maybe TRBD2 (5 bases). The length of the CDR3 is 13 residues. V lost 6 bases, J lost 4 bases, and 13 bases lay in between. Germline CDR1 and CDR2: MNHEY and SVGEGT. CDR3 region: CASSQDSWYEQYF. The CDR3 nucleotides read TGTGCCAGCAGCCAGGACTCGTGGTACGAGCAGTACTTC.

J is TRBJ1-2 and V is TRBV6-2 or TRBV6-3; possibly TRBD1 for D (5 bases). This CDR3 is built from 13 residues. The V gene's germline CDR1 is MNHEY and CDR2 SVGEGT. V gave up 4 bases and J gave up 2 bases, with 8 bases separating them. The CDR3 here is CASSWAGNYGYTF. The CDR3 DNA follows: TGTGCCAGCAGTTGGGCAGGGAACTATGGCTACACCTTC.

This clone was observed many times. The rearrangement links TRBV10-3 to TRBJ1-1, with a weak D call TRBD1 (6 bases). V was cut by 10 bases and J by 1 base, with 16 bases left in between. Germline CDR1 and CDR2: ENHRY and SYGVKD. The CDR3 is made up of 14 amino acids. The CDR3 here is CATNDGQPNTEAFF. The CDR3 DNA sequence: TGTGCCACCAATGACGGACAGCCGAACACTGAAGCTTTCTTT.

This clone appeared once. The chain employs TRBV4-1 and TRBJ2-7, with D possibly TRBD1 on 5 matching bases. V lost 0 bases to trimming and J lost 2 bases, with 11 bases between them. The CDR3 has 15 amino acids. CDR1 is MGHRA, CDR2 YSYEKL, per germline. CDR3 sequence (DNA): TGCGCCAGCAGCCAAGACACCCCAGGGCCCTACGAGCAGTACTTC. This sequence encodes CASSQDTPGPYEQYF.

This clone was recorded many times. The V and J genes are TRBV29-1 and TRBJ2-1, with D possibly TRBD1 on 6 matching bases. The CDR3 is made up of 15 amino acids. The germline CDR1 and CDR2 sequences are SQVTM and ANQGSEA. Trimming pared 2 bases from V and 6 bases from J, leaving 17 bases between. The CDR3 DNA reads as TGCAGCGTTGAAATCTTGGGGACATACACCAATGAGCAGTTCTTC. It yields the protein CSVEILGTYTNEQFF.

By share of the sample, this clone is medium-sized. This sequence joins TRBV6-1 and TRBJ2-1, with 11 bases identical to TRBD2. J was trimmed by 7 bases and V by 6 bases; bases with no gene match: 8. This CDR3 has 15 amino acids. From germline, CDR1 is MNHNS and CDR2 SASEGT. CDR3 nucleotides: TGTGCCAGCAGGCCCATAGCGGGAGGGCCTAATGAGCAGTTCTTC. Protein sequence: CASRPIAGGPNEQFF.

In this sample, this clone is medium-sized (0.01 to 0.1%). The CDR3 loop is CAWRAGTGRNEQFF. Written as DNA, the CDR3 is TGTGCCTGGAGGGCCGGGACAGGGAGGAATGAGCAGTTCTTC. The chain uses TRBV30 and TRBJ2-1, with TRBD1 identical over 9 bases. This CDR3 has 14 amino acids. Losses at the gene ends were 3 bases for V and 7 bases for J; bases not matched to a gene: 7. Germline CDR1 GTSNPN, CDR2 SVGIG (reference sequence).

V and J are TRBV2 and TRBJ2-7, with D possibly being TRBD1 (5 bases). CDR1 and CDR2 from the germline V gene are SNHLY and FYNNEI. The CDR3 loop spans 11 amino acids. Trimming took 10 bases from V and 12 from J, leaving 19 bases between them. The CDR3 is CANRKLESLYF. In DNA, the CDR3 is TGTGCCAACAGGAAGTTGGAATCGTTGTACTTC.

About this clone: One base away lies a much larger clone, so this may be a sequencing read error. Other DNA sequences within the sample encode an identical CDR3. The chain carries TRBV20-1 and TRBJ1-5, with 9 bases lining up with TRBD1. Germline lookup yields CDR1 DFQATT and CDR2 SNEGSKA (reference sequence). The CDR3 totals 14 residues. The chain's CDR3 is CSVPGQGDHQPQHF. CDR3 DNA: TGCAGTGTCCCGGGACAGGGCGACCATCAGCCCCAGCATTTC.

This clone was observed at least ten times. A much larger clone differs by one base, so this may be a read error. The CDR3 ends on some other residue instead of the conserved phenylalanine or tryptophan, so this is likely a read error. The V and J genes are TRBV7-2 and TRBJ1-1; D not resolved. The CDR3 length is 14 residues. V dropped 1 base and J dropped 0 bases, with 6 bases sitting between them. The germline CDR1 and CDR2 sequences are SGHTA and FQGNSA. CDR3 in DNA: TGTGCCAGCAGCTTAGTCAGCATGAACACTGAAGCTTTCCTT. Translating gives CASSLVSMNTEAFL.

This clone was counted only a few times. The CDR3 nucleotides read TGTGCCAGCAGTCCAGGGGGCGTACTCTATGGCTACACCTTC. The encoded protein is CASSPGGVLYGYTF. This chain connects TRBV12-3 or TRBV12-4 to TRBJ1-2; 8 nucleotides match TRBD1. Trimming at V came to 5 bases and at J to 4 bases, leaving 6 bases not matched to a gene. The CDR3 contains 14 residues.

By its share, this clone is medium-sized. The chain is built from TRBV5-1 and TRBJ2-1, with D unresolved. Germline V lookup: CDR1 SGHRS, CDR2 YFSETQ. The CDR3 covers 15 residues. V was clipped by 2 bases and J by 4 bases, with 13 bases between them. The CDR3 sequence: CASSLESAPYNEQFF. CDR3 DNA sequence: TGCGCCAGCAGCTTAGAGTCAGCTCCGTACAATGAGCAGTTCTTC.

J is TRBJ2-1 and V is TRBV20-1; D is undetermined. Germline values: CDR1 DFQATT, CDR2 SNEGSKA (reference sequence). V was pared by 4 bases and J by 2 bases, with 12 bases between. The CDR3 consists of 14 residues. CDR3 amino acids: CSATPHGPYNEQFF. As DNA, the CDR3 is TGCAGTGCTACTCCACATGGACCCTACAATGAGCAGTTCTTC.

This clone was detected only once. V gene TRBV5-1 combines with J gene TRBJ1-2; D uncertain. Trimming took 4 bases from V and 6 from J, leaving 25 bases between them. The CDR3 is 17 amino acids. The germline V gene has CDR1 SGHRS and CDR2 YFSETQ. The CDR3 loop is CASSPRLAPGENNGYTF. CDR3 DNA sequence: TGCGCCAGCAGCCCCCGATTGGCTCCGGGAGAAAACAATGGCTACACCTTC.

This clone was picked up a small number of times. The junction shows a germline mismatch at one end, possibly a read error. The V call is TRBV11-2, the J call TRBJ2-1; D perhaps matches TRBD1 (5 bases). The CDR3 length is 14 residues. Germline V gives CDR1 SGHAT, CDR2 FQNNGV. CDR3: CASSQKQTENERFF. DNA for the CDR3: TGTGCCAGCAGCCAAAAACAGACAGAAAATGAGCGGTTCTTC.

By share, this clone ranks as medium-sized. The V call is TRBV19, the J call TRBJ1-1; 8 nucleotides align to TRBD1. Trimming took 3 bases from V and 0 from J; bases not matched to a gene: 3. This CDR3 contains 15 residues. The germline V gene has CDR1 LNHDA and CDR2 SQIVND (reference sequence). CDR3 DNA sequence: TGTGCCAGTAGTATGAACAGGGGGTTGAACACTGAAGCTTTCTTT. This sequence encodes CASSMNRGLNTEAFF.

This clone is a singleton in its sample. Likely a read error: the CDR3 ends without its conserved phenylalanine or tryptophan. The DNA is left out, because the CDR3 cannot be placed on it with certainty; the CDR3 is given as TCRdb lists it. The rearrangement links TRBV9 to TRBJ1-6. Including both end residues, the CDR3 is 8 amino acids long. The germline gives CDR1 SGDLS, CDR2 YYNGEE. This CDR3 reads CASSVEPV.

The gene calls are TRBV27 and TRBJ2-7, with D perhaps matching TRBD1 (6 bases). CDR3 length: 15 amino acids. Trimming pared 8 bases from V and 0 bases from J, leaving 17 bases between. Looked up from germline, CDR1 is MNHEY and CDR2 is SMNVEV (reference sequence). DNA for the CDR3: TGTGCCAGCGCCCCTGGACAGTGTTCCTCCTACGAGCAGTACTTC. Protein product: CASAPGQCSSYEQYF.

V is TRBV6-1 and J is TRBJ2-2, with 11 bases identical to TRBD2. This CDR3 is built from 15 residues. Per germline, CDR1 MNHNS and CDR2 SASEGT. V was clipped by 5 bases and J by 9 bases; unmatched bases: 8. CDR3 coding DNA: TGTGCCAGCAGTTCTTACCCTAGCGGGAGGCGGGAGCTGTTTTTT. Its translation is CASSSYPSGRRELFF.

There are a few counts of this clone. The chain is built from TRBV24-1 and TRBJ2-1; 12 positions match TRBD2. Germline values: CDR1 KGHDR, CDR2 SFDVKD. V lost 5 bases to trimming and J lost 2 bases; unmatched junction nucleotides: 0. This CDR3 is built from 15 residues. Here the CDR3 DNA reads TGTGCCACCAGTGCTAGCGGGAGGGCCTACAATGAGCAGTTCTTC. Translating it yields CATSASGRAYNEQFF.

Sample share makes this clone medium-sized (0.01 to 0.1%). This chain's CDR3 is CASIQALTWGTEAFF. In DNA form, the CDR3 reads TGTGCCAGCATCCAAGCCCTGACCTGGGGGACTGAAGCTTTCTTT. The V gene is TRBV28, the J gene TRBJ1-1, with a possible D match to TRBD1 (5 bases). The V gene's germline CDR1 is MDHEN and CDR2 SYDVKM. V dropped 7 bases and J dropped 5 bases, with 20 bases sitting between them. There are 15 residues in the CDR3.

By share, this clone counts as medium-sized (0.01 to 0.1%). The V call is TRBV20-1, the J call TRBJ2-7, with 8 bases aligning to TRBD1. The CDR3 sequence is 14 residues long. V was clipped by 6 bases and J by 2 bases; unmatched bases: 9. Germline CDR1 and CDR2: DFQATT and SNEGSKA (reference sequence). The CDR3 nucleotides are TGCAGTGCGGACCAGACAGGGGCTGCCTACGAGCAGTACTTC. Its protein product is CSADQTGAAYEQYF.

This clone was picked up a small number of times. The chain links TRBV28 to TRBJ1-2; D possibly corresponds to TRBD1 (6 bases). V lost 5 bases, J lost 4 bases, and 17 bases lay in between. In germline, CDR1 is MDHEN, CDR2 SYDVKM. There are 15 residues in the CDR3. The DNA for the CDR3 is TGTGCCAGCAGTCTAGCGGGGGGCGCGGTCTATGGCTACACCTTC. This gives the protein CASSLAGGAVYGYTF.

This clone was seen at least ten times. The V gene is TRBV7-8, the J gene TRBJ1-5; 8 bases agree with TRBD1. In germline, CDR1 is SGHVS, CDR2 FQNEAQ. The V and J ends lost 5 bases and 2 bases, in that order; junction bases with no gene match: 5. This CDR3 has 15 residues. CDR3 sequence (DNA): TGTGCCAGCAGCATTCAGGGACAGGGCAATCAGCCCCAGCATTTT. Translation gives CASSIQGQGNQPQHF.

This clone occurred a few times. The V call is TRBV6-1, the J call TRBJ2-7, with 8 positions matching TRBD1. The V gene's germline CDR1 is MNHNS and CDR2 SASEGT. The CDR3 contains 14 residues. The junction had 8 bases not matched to a gene; V was cut back by 6 bases and J by 4 bases. CDR3 loop: CASSRRTGSYEQYF. The CDR3 DNA follows: TGTGCCAGCAGCCGCCGGACAGGGTCTTACGAGCAGTACTTC.